This T cell receptor (beta chain) was sequenced in a study of blood T cell repertoires in COVID-19. CDR1 and CDR2 from the germline V gene are SGDLS and YYNGEE. The length of the CDR3 is 16 residues. V shed 2 bases and J 2 bases; nucleotides not matched to a gene: 8. This table comes from immunoSEQ multiplex PCR, and its TCRdb copy is limited to in-frame clones, with some not included. Of tens of thousands of clones listed, 80% to 90% are singletons. The chain combines TRBV9 with TRBJ2-7, with 9 bases fitting TRBD2. The sequence came from a man aged 60 to 75 with active COVID-19. Sequenced sample: peripheral blood. The CDR3 DNA is TGTGCCAGCAGCGTGGCCGCGGGAGGGCCCACCTACGAGCAGTACTTC. This gives the protein CASSVAAGGPTYEQYF. The variable domain in full, with the rest retrieved from reference TRBV9 and TRBJ2-7, is DSGVTQTPKHLITATGQRVTLRCSPRSGDLSVYWYQQSLDQGLQFLIQYYNGEERAKGNILERFSAQQFPDLHSELNLSSLELGDSALYFCASSVAAGGPTYEQYFGPGTRLTVT.